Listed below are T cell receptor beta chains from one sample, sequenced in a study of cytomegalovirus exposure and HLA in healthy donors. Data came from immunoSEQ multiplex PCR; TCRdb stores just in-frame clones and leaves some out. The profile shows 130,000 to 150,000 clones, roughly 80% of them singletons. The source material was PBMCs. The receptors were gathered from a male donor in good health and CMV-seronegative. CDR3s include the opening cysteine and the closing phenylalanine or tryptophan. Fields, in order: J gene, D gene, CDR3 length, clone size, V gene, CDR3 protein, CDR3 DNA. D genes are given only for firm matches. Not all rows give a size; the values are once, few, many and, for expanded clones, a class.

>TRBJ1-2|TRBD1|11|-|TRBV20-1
CSAGQGWGYTF
TGCAGTGCCGGACAGGGATGGGGCTACACCTTC
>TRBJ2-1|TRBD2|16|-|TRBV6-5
CASSYSGREPDNEQFF
TGTGCCAGCAGTTACTCGGGGCGGGAGCCCGACAATGAGCAGTTCTTC
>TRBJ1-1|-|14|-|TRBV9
CASSESAGYTEAFF
TGTGCCAGCAGCGAGAGCGCGGGGTACACTGAAGCTTTCTTT
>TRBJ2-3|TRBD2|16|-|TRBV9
CASSPGTSGSTDTQYF
TGTGCCAGCAGCCCGGGGACTAGCGGAAGCACAGATACGCAGTATTTT
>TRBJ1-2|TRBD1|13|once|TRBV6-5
CASRRTGVFGYTF
TGTGCCAGCAGACGGACAGGGGTATTCGGCTACACCTTC
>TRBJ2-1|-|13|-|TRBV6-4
CASSSDSNNEQFF
TGTGCCAGCAGTTCCGACAGTAACAATGAGCAGTTCTTC
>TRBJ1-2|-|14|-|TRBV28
CASSFAGEAYGYTF
TGTGCCAGCAGTTTTGCAGGGGAAGCCTATGGCTACACCTTC
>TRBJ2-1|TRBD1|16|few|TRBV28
CASSSPGQGVGNEQFF
TGTGCCAGCAGTTCGCCCGGACAGGGCGTGGGCAATGAGCAGTTCTTC
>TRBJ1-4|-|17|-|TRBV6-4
CANPFPGGGRTNEKLFF
TGTGCCAATCCTTTCCCGGGGGGCGGACGAACTAATGAAAAACTGTTTTTT
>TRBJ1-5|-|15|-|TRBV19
CASSIGQHSNQPQHF
TGTGCCAGTAGTATAGGGCAACATAGCAATCAGCCCCAGCATTTT
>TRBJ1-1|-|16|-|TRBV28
CASSSPRDTLNTEAFF
TGTGCCAGCAGTTCACCCCGGGACACCCTGAACACTGAAGCTTTCTTT
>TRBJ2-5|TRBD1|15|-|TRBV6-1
CASSLDRVRQETQYF
TGTGCCAGCAGTTTGGACAGGGTGAGGCAAGAGACCCAGTACTTC
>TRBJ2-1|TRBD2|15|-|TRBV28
CASSSEASGYNEQFF
TGTGCCAGCAGCTCAGAGGCTAGCGGCTACAATGAGCAGTTCTTC
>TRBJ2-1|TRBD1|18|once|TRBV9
CASSLKFDRGSSYNEQFF
TGTGCCAGCAGCCTAAAATTTGACAGGGGGAGCTCCTACAATGAGCAGTTCTTC
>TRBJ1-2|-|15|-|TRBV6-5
CASSYSTGWVYGYTF
TGTGCCAGCAGTTACTCCACAGGTTGGGTCTATGGCTACACCTTC
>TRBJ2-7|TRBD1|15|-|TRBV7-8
CASSLAGGSFYEQYF
TGTGCCAGCAGCTTAGCAGGGGGCTCTTTCTACGAGCAGTACTTC
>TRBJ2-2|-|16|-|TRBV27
CASSLLGTGSIGELFF
TGTGCCAGCAGTTTACTGGGAACAGGGAGTATCGGGGAGCTGTTTTTT
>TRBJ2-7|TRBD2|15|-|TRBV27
CASRLDGLALHEQYF
TGTGCCAGCAGACTCGACGGACTAGCTCTCCACGAGCAGTACTTC
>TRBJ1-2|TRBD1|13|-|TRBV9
CASSGGQLYGYTF
TGTGCCAGCAGCGGGGGACAGCTCTATGGCTACACCTTC
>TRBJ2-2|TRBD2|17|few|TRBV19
CASSTPLAGGHTGELFF
TGTGCCAGTAGTACTCCACTAGCGGGAGGCCACACCGGGGAGCTGTTTTTT
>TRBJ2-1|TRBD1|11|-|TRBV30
CAWSQGVGQFF
TGTGCCTGGAGTCAGGGGGTTGGGCAGTTCTTC
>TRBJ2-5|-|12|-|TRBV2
CASRQVQETQYF
TGTGCCAGCAGACAGGTCCAAGAGACCCAGTACTTC
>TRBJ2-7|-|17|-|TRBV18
CASSPMFSGDSPYEQYF
TGTGCCAGCTCACCGATGTTCTCCGGGGATTCTCCCTACGAGCAGTACTTC
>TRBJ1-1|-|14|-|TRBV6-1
CASSATGGNTEAFF
TGTGCCAGCAGTGCCACAGGCGGAAACACTGAAGCTTTCTTT
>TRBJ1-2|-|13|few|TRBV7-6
CASSLERDYGYTF
TGTGCCAGCAGCTTAGAGAGGGACTATGGCTACACCTTC
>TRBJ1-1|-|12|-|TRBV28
CASSSVPAGAFF
TGTGCCAGCAGTTCGGTCCCCGCTGGAGCTTTCTTT
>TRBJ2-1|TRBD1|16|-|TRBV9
CASSRRGSGQGAEQFF
TGTGCCAGCAGCCGTCGCGGCTCGGGACAGGGGGCTGAGCAGTTCTTC
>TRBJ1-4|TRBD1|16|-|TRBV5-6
CASSPPLDRVEEKLFF
TGTGCCAGCAGCCCCCCACTGGACAGGGTCGAAGAAAAACTGTTTTTT
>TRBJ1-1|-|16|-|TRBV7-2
CASSPQRPGKNTEAFF
TGTGCCAGCAGCCCACAGAGGCCAGGGAAGAACACTGAAGCTTTCTTT
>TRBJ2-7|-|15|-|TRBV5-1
CASSWEGGRSYEQYF
TGCGCCAGCAGCTGGGAGGGGGGGAGGTCCTACGAGCAGTACTTC
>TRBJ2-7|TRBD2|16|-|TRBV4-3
CASSQRLTSGRGEQYF
TGCGCCAGCAGCCAAAGGCTGACTAGCGGGAGAGGTGAGCAGTACTTC
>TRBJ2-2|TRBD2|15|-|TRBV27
CASSWAGANTGELFF
TGTGCCAGCAGTTGGGCGGGGGCGAACACCGGGGAGCTGTTTTTT
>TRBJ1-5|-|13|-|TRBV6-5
CASRVDSYQPQHF
TGTGCCAGCAGGGTCGACAGCTATCAGCCCCAGCATTTT
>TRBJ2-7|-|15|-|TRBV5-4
CASSSRGPSLYEQYF
TGTGCCAGCAGCTCTCGTGGCCCGTCCCTCTACGAGCAGTACTTC
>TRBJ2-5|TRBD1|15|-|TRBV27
CASSVGAGGRETQYF
TGTGCCAGCAGCGTTGGGGCAGGGGGTCGGGAGACCCAGTACTTC
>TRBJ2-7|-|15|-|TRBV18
CASSRPGASGSEQYF
TGTGCCAGCTCACGTCCGGGTGCCTCCGGATCCGAGCAGTACTTC
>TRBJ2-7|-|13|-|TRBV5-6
CASSSTASYEQYF
TGTGCCAGCAGCTCGACAGCCAGCTACGAGCAGTACTTC
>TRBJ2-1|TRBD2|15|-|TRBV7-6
CASSPRLAAPDEQFF
TGTGCCAGCAGCCCGCGACTAGCGGCTCCGGATGAGCAGTTCTTC
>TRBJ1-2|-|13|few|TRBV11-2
CASSPVLFYGYTF
TGTGCCAGCAGCCCTGTCCTCTTCTATGGCTACACCTTC
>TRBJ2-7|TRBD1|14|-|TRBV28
CASSHTTGLGEQYF
TGTGCCAGCAGTCACACGACAGGGTTGGGAGAGCAGTACTTC
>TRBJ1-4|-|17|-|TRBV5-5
CASSFTPRTATNEKLFF
TGTGCCAGCAGCTTCACACCCAGGACAGCAACTAATGAAAAACTGTTTTTT
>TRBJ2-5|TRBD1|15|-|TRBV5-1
CASSSTGGVQETQYF
TGCGCCAGCAGCTCTACAGGGGGCGTTCAAGAGACCCAGTACTTC
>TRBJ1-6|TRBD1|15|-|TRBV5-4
CASSSNPRQGSPLHF
TGTGCCAGCAGCTCAAATCCTAGACAGGGCTCACCCCTCCACTTT
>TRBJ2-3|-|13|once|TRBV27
CASSPSYTDTQYF
TGTGCCAGCAGTCCCTCCTACACAGATACGCAGTATTTT
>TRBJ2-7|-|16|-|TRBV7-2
CASSLVDREVGYEQYF
TGTGCCAGCAGCTTAGTCGACAGGGAGGTCGGATACGAGCAGTACTTC
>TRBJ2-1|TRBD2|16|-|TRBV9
CASSVGPGGGSNEQFF
TGTGCCAGCAGCGTAGGACCGGGCGGGGGGAGCAATGAGCAGTTCTTC